This T cell receptor (beta chain) comes out of a study of blood T cell repertoires in COVID-19. The germline V gene encodes CDR1 SGHTA and CDR2 FQGNSA. V was pared by 1 base and J by 8 bases, with 9 bases between. The CDR3 totals 13 residues. Using immunoSEQ multiplex PCR, the repertoire was profiled, and TCRdb retains in-frame clones only, with some absent. The sample lists 100,000 to 120,000 clones; around four fifths were seen once. The specimen sequenced was peripheral blood. This chain links TRBV7-2 with TRBJ2-1; D is uncertain. The sequence came from a woman aged 40 to 50 with acute or convalescent COVID-19. Written as DNA, the CDR3 is TGTGCCAGCAGCTTAGGAAGCTATTATGAGCAGTTCTTC. Its translation is CASSLGSYYEQFF.